This T cell receptor beta chain appears in the sequencing data of a study of T cell responses to AZD1222 COVID-19 vaccine (dated by TCRdb to the early 2020s). About the full investigation: A total of 230 to 250 trial participants underwent TCR sequencing, of whom 200 to 220 had received two doses of AZD1222 and roughly 26 had received two doses of the MenACWY control vaccine. Trial participants were enrolled by age into 18-55, 56-69 and 70-plus year subgroups, with roughly 160, 29 and 62 TCR-sequenced participants respectively.

Sample time point, as interpreted from the label and publication: about 28 days (+/-7) after the second vaccine dose. AZD1222 recipients given second doses at about 4 weeks or at about 12 weeks were pooled, since spike-specific TCR depth and breadth were not found to differ between the two schedules. Samples from vaccinated people were obtained from the UK trials COV001 and COV002, which included a single-blind randomized controlled phase 2/3 trial of AZD1222 (ChAdOx1 nCoV-19) in healthy adults. Trial participant PBMC samples were collected at day 0 and day 28 after the second dose for TCRbeta chain sequencing. Broad study findings and their caveats: Spike-specific TCR breadth and depth rose significantly after two AZD1222 doses compared with day 0 and with MenACWY recipients. Reportedly, close to half of the unique spike-specific TCRs recognized epitopes lying outside the regions that are mutated in the B.1.351 and B.1.1.7 variants. The 56-69-year group was small, and its depth increase did not reach significance, likely because of low power. Because no samples from the day 14 peak response were available, repertoires could be characterized only after the peak T cell response. Most participants were white British and females outnumbered males, and the authors suggested that clonal diversity may have been underestimated. The whole spike protein was spanned by vaccine-associated CD4 TCRs, and dominant responses were seen in regions 160-218 and 743-854. Conclusions about previously exposed vaccinees are limited because only six or seven AZD1222 recipients were SARS-CoV-2 seropositive at baseline.

About this clone itself: Its binding antigen is unknown. Base qualities are missing; no much larger clone stands one base away.

The germline V gene supplies CDR1 SGDLS and CDR2 YYNGEE. From cysteine to phenylalanine, the CDR3 is 17 amino acids long. Only the CDR3 DNA stays, 51 bases, in frame from base 1. From V the trimming removes 2 bases and from J it removes 3 bases, while the gene matches leave 11 bases of the junction unaccounted for. The CDR3 regions of human TCRbeta chains were analyzed by immunosequencing. In the authors' own workflow: TCRs in the repertoires were compared against a reference library of SARS-CoV-2-specific TCRs that had been generated with the MIRA antigen-specificity platform. Breadth meant the fraction of unique TCRs that were SARS-CoV-2-associated, whereas depth meant the fraction of total T cells that were SARS-CoV-2-associated. Using the MIRA data, each spike-specific TCR was assigned both to the spike region to which the TCR was reactive and to a CD4 or CD8 class. Log10-transformed breadth and depth values were compared by one-way ANOVA with Sidak's multiple comparisons tests. The table comes from immuneACCESS by way of TCRdb, which keeps in-frame sequences with V and J called. Part of the clones is missing from these tables; in studies checked, under half for an unresolved V gene and the rest for unknown reasons. The DNA gave D and trimming, while V, J and clone size come from that table. The sample records roughly 95,000 clones, roughly nine tenths of which are singletons. In total, the top ten clones hold around 3.2% of the sample.

The chain was built from TRBV9 and TRBJ2-3; TRBD1 aligns with 8 central bases. The origin of this receptor is an adult who received the AZD1222 COVID-19 vaccine. Source: peripheral blood, taken 28 days after the second AZD1222 dose. The CDR3 protein: CASSVNRAGGATDTQYF. In nucleotides, the sequence is TGTGCCAGCAGCGTTAATCGAGCAGGGGGCGCGACAGATACGCAGTATTTT.